The 24 T cell receptor beta chains below all came from one sample that was sequenced in a study of blood T cell repertoires in COVID-19. Here immunoSEQ multiplex PCR was the method, and the copy in TCRdb shows in-frame clones only, minus some. The top ten clones hold approximately 16% of a sample with roughly 57,000 clones, over 75% of them seen once. Sequenced: peripheral blood. These receptors were collected from a man aged 80 or over with acute or convalescent COVID-19.

This clone was picked up one time. This chain joins TRBV27 and TRBJ1-6; TRBD1 matches at 7 bases. Germline CDR1 and CDR2: MNHEY and SMNVEV (reference sequence). The J segment lost 9 bases and the V segment lost 7 bases, leaving 21 bases of the junction unmatched. The CDR3 has 18 amino acids. CDR3 bases: TGTGCCAGCACCCGTCAGGGGGGCCCAGTTGCCCTGGGTTCACCCCTCCACTTT. Translated, it gives CASTRQGGPVALGSPLHF.

The chain combines TRBV5-1 with TRBJ1-1; D is uncertain. There are 15 residues in the CDR3. Germline lookup yields CDR1 SGHRS and CDR2 YFSETQ. The V end lost 1 base, the J end lost 3 bases, and 13 bases lay between the germline ends. This CDR3 is CASSLRQSAYTEAFF. CDR3 in DNA: TGCGCCAGCAGCTTGAGGCAGAGCGCTTACACTGAAGCTTTCTTT.

This clone has a handful of counts. The chain uses TRBV3-1 (or the pseudogene TRBV3-2) and TRBJ2-5; 10 bases line up with TRBD2. CDR3 length: 19 residues. The V gene end was trimmed by 2 bases and the J gene end by 5 bases; junction bases not matched to a gene: 17. The germline gives CDR1 LGHDT, CDR2 YNNKEL (reference sequence). CDR3 residues: CASSQPRTSGAGGRETQYF. Written as DNA, the CDR3 is TGTGCCAGCAGCCAACCCAGGACTAGCGGCGCAGGGGGTCGGGAGACCCAGTACTTC.

The chain has TRBV7-9 and TRBJ1-3; D remains ambiguous. There are 13 residues in the CDR3. V was clipped by 7 bases and J by 3 bases, with 10 bases between them. CDR1 and CDR2 from the germline V gene are SEHNR and FQNEAQ (reference sequence). The chain's CDR3 is CASILGGGNTIYF. As DNA, the CDR3 is TGTGCCAGCATCCTCGGCGGTGGAAACACCATATATTTT. Full variable domain (rest looked up from reference TRBV7-9 and TRBJ1-3): DTGVSQNPRHKITKRGQNVTFRCDPISEHNRLYWYRQTLGQGPEFLTYFQNEAQLEKSRLLSDRFSAERPKGSFSTLEIQRTEQGDSAMYLCASILGGGNTIYFGEGSWLTVV.

The chain employs TRBV9 and TRBJ1-2; 12 nucleotides line up with TRBD1. Germline values: CDR1 SGDLS, CDR2 YYNGEE. Losses at the gene ends were 3 bases for V and 3 bases for J; bases not matched to a gene: 6. The CDR3 loop spans 16 amino acids. The CDR3 DNA follows: TGTGCCAGCAGCGAATCCGGGACAGGGGGCGACTATGGCTACACCTTC. This translates into CASSESGTGGDYGYTF.

The chain uses TRBV27 and TRBJ1-4; the D gene is possibly TRBD1 (6 bases). This CDR3 region has 15 residues. The germline V gene encodes CDR1 MNHEY and CDR2 SMNVEV (reference sequence). Trimming cost V 10 bases and J 0 bases, with 15 bases left between them. The CDR3: CATQKGDATNEKLFF. In DNA, the CDR3 is TGTGCCACACAAAAGGGGGATGCAACTAATGAAAAACTGTTTTTT.

This clone appeared a few times. The rearrangement links TRBV30 to TRBJ2-1, with 7 bases lining up with TRBD2. In germline, CDR1 is GTSNPN, CDR2 SVGIG (reference sequence). The junction had 6 bases not matched to a gene; V was cut back by 3 bases and J by 4 bases. This CDR3 has 14 amino acids. This CDR3 reads CAWRPTGGYNEQFF. In DNA, the CDR3 is TGTGCCTGGAGGCCGACGGGGGGATACAATGAGCAGTTCTTC.

The gene calls are TRBV6-2 or TRBV6-3 and TRBJ1-5, with 8 positions matching TRBD1. The V and J ends lost 6 bases and 5 bases, in that order; junction bases with no gene match: 6. Germline CDR1 and CDR2: MNHEY and SVGEGT. The CDR3 contains 14 residues. The CDR3 protein is CASSQGGQDQPQHF. Written as DNA, the CDR3 is TGTGCCAGCAGCCAAGGGGGACAGGATCAGCCCCAGCATTTT.

The sample holds a few counts of this clone. The chain uses TRBV5-8 and TRBJ2-5; 7 bases fit TRBD1. Germline V gene data show CDR1 as SGHTS and CDR2 as YDEGEE. Trimming at V came to 4 bases and at J to 0 bases, leaving 3 bases not matched to a gene. This CDR3 is built from 14 residues. This CDR3 reads CASSRGTDQETQYF. The CDR3 region has the DNA TGTGCCAGCAGCCGTGGGACAGACCAAGAGACCCAGTACTTC.

The chain combines TRBV21-1 with TRBJ2-7; TRBD2, as called in the table, went unchecked against the DNA. TRBV21-1 corresponds to a pseudogene. The CDR3 contains 18 residues. The CDR3 region is CASSRQGGGTSKGYEQYF. The CDR3, as DNA: TGTGCCAGCAGCAGGCAGGGAGGGGGGACTAGCAAAGGGTACGAGCAGTACTTC.

The gene calls are TRBV3-1 (or the pseudogene TRBV3-2) and TRBJ1-1, with a weak D call TRBD1 (5 bases). The V gene's germline CDR1 is LGHDT and CDR2 YNNKEL (reference sequence). Trimming left V 4 bases short and J 10 bases short, with 13 bases between. The CDR3 length is 12 residues. The CDR3 nucleotides read TGTGCCAGCAGCCTACCCCCGGGGGGAGCTTTCTTT. Its protein is CASSLPPGGAFF.

CDR3 DNA: TGCGCCAGCAGCCCCCCTAGCGGGGGCGGGGTAGATACGCAGTATTTT. Its translation: CASSPPSGGGVDTQYF. The genes are TRBV5-1 and TRBJ2-3; 10 nucleotides match TRBD2. The V segment lost 4 bases and the J segment 5 bases; nucleotides outside the gene matches: 10. The CDR3 spans 16 residues. Germline lookup yields CDR1 SGHRS and CDR2 YFSETQ.

The chain links TRBV7-3 to TRBJ2-5, with 11 bases matching TRBD2. V dropped 5 bases and J dropped 6; count of bases not matched to a gene: 2. This CDR3 is 13 amino acids long. CDR1 and CDR2 (germline): SGHTA, FQGTGA. The DNA for the CDR3 is TGTGCCAGCAGCCTGACTAGCGGGAAGACCCAGTACTTC. Translation: CASSLTSGKTQYF.

The chain combines TRBV7-8 with TRBJ2-7; tentatively, D is TRBD2 (6 bases). Germline V gene lookup returns CDR1 SGHVS and CDR2 FQNEAQ. Trimming stripped 5 bases from V and 2 bases from J, with 10 bases between. There are 13 residues in the CDR3. The CDR3 protein is CASSRGSAYEQYF. In nucleotides, the CDR3 is TGTGCCAGCAGCCGGGGGAGCGCCTACGAGCAGTACTTC.

This clone was counted once. V gene TRBV30 combines with J gene TRBJ1-2; maybe TRBD1 (6 bases). V lost 0 bases, J lost 7 bases, and 9 bases lay in between. CDR3 length equals 12 residues. Looked up from germline, CDR1 is GTSNPN and CDR2 is SVGIG (reference sequence). CDR3 bases: TGTGCCTGGAGTGTAAACAGGGCTGGCTACACCTTC. Its translation is CAWSVNRAGYTF.

The chain couples TRBV10-3 to TRBJ1-5; perhaps TRBD1 as D (5 bases). The CDR3 contains 14 residues. Trimming pared 6 bases from V and 5 bases from J, leaving 14 bases between. Germline assignment: CDR1 ENHRY and CDR2 SYGVKD. Here the CDR3 reads CAISQGGGDQPQHF. CDR3 nucleotides: TGTGCCATCAGCCAGGGTGGGGGGGATCAGCCCCAGCATTTT.

The chain couples TRBV10-2 to TRBJ2-7; tentatively, D is TRBD2 (5 bases). Germline V gene lookup returns CDR1 WSHSY and CDR2 SAAADI. The germline V and J ends were trimmed by 7 bases and 6 bases, with 16 bases remaining between them. CDR3 length equals 13 residues. CDR3 region: CASTPGVESEQYF. The CDR3 coding sequence is TGCGCCAGCACCCCCGGGGTAGAATCCGAGCAGTACTTC.

The V gene is TRBV19, the J gene TRBJ1-2, with D perhaps TRBD1 (5 bases). Trimming stripped 1 base from V and 4 bases from J, with 19 bases between. Germline V gene data show CDR1 as LNHDA and CDR2 as SQIVND (reference sequence). The length of the CDR3 is 17 residues. The CDR3 reads CASSIGGRGRTTYGYTF. For the CDR3, the DNA is TGTGCCAGTAGTATAGGTGGAAGGGGCAGAACCACCTATGGCTACACCTTC.

This chain uses TRBV2 with TRBJ2-7; no definite D call. V lost 1 base to trimming and J lost 9 bases, with 7 bases between them. The CDR3 sequence is 11 residues long. The germline CDR1 and CDR2 sequences are SNHLY and FYNNEI. The CDR3 DNA is TGTGCCAGCAGTGAAGTCCAGCGGCAGTACTTC. Amino acids: CASSEVQRQYF.

The chain is built from TRBV9 and TRBJ1-2; 9 bases match TRBD1. This CDR3 contains 15 residues. The junction had 4 bases not matched to a gene; V was cut back by 0 bases and J by 4 bases. CDR1 SGDLS and CDR2 YYNGEE come from the germline V gene. The CDR3 sequence is CASSVEGTGSYGYTF. The CDR3 DNA reads as TGTGCCAGCAGCGTAGAGGGGACAGGGAGCTATGGCTACACCTTC.

The chain has TRBV3-1 (or the pseudogene TRBV3-2) and TRBJ1-1; TRBD1 agrees at 8 bases. The CDR3 contains 15 residues. J lost 7 bases, V lost 0 bases, and 7 bases had no gene match. The germline gives CDR1 LGHDT, CDR2 YNNKEL (reference sequence). The DNA for the CDR3 is TGTGCCAGCAGCCAAGAGGACAGGGAAAGGAGTGAAGCTTTCTTT. It yields the protein CASSQEDRERSEAFF.

The CDR3, as DNA: TGTGCCACCAGTGAGCCGGGGGGAGGCACAGATACGCAGTATTTT. Translation gives CATSEPGGGTDTQYF. The V and J genes are TRBV24-1 and TRBJ2-3, with 7 bases fitting TRBD2. The CDR3 spans 15 residues. Trimming removed 4 bases from V and 1 base from J; junction bases left unmatched: 4. CDR1 and CDR2 (germline): KGHDR, SFDVKD.

This clone was counted once. The CDR3, as DNA: TGTGCCAGCAGCGCCGGGTTAGTGGATACGCAGTATTTT. This translates into CASSAGLVDTQYF. The J gene is TRBJ2-3, the V gene TRBV5-4, with D uncertain. The ends were cut back, 4 bases at V and 6 bases at J, with 12 bases in the middle. The CDR3 contains 13 residues. Germline V gene sequence: CDR1 SGHNT, CDR2 YYREEE (reference sequence).

This chain joins TRBV29-1 and TRBJ1-1; D might be TRBD1 (6 bases). CDR3 length: 15 amino acids. The germline gives CDR1 SQVTM, CDR2 ANQGSEA. Trimming removed 8 bases at V and 2 bases at J, with 21 bases between. CDR3: CSSDGTQRRNTEAFF. The CDR3 nucleotides are TGCAGCTCGGACGGGACACAACGAAGAAACACTGAAGCTTTCTTT.